These 18 T cell receptor beta chains share one sample of origin, sequenced in a study of cytomegalovirus exposure and HLA in healthy donors. Using immunoSEQ multiplex PCR, the repertoire was profiled, and TCRdb retains in-frame clones only, with some absent. Counted here are under 200,000 clones, around 80% occurring once; the ten biggest clones make up around 1.2%. Sequencing was done on a sample of PBMCs. The receptors come from a woman aged 25 to 45 in good health and CMV-seronegative.

This clone is a singleton in its sample. J is TRBJ1-2 and V is TRBV6-6; 8 bases line up with TRBD1. The CDR3 runs to 13 residues. The junction had 8 bases not matched to a gene; V was cut back by 10 bases and J by 4 bases. Germline values: CDR1 MNHNY, CDR2 SVGAGI (reference sequence). CDR3 residues: CATEDRALYGYTF. CDR3 DNA: TGTGCCACCGAGGACAGGGCACTCTATGGCTACACCTTC.

The chain employs TRBV15 and TRBJ2-7; 7 bases align to TRBD2. The length of the CDR3 is 13 residues. Unmatched junction bases numbered 4, after V lost 3 bases and J lost 5 bases. Germline V gene data show CDR1 as LNHNV and CDR2 as YYDKDF (reference sequence). In DNA form, the CDR3 reads TGTGCCACCAGCAGTGGGGGGGGTCACGAGCAGTACTTC. Its translation is CATSSGGGHEQYF.

V is TRBV9 and J is TRBJ2-1; 9 bases are a match to TRBD2. V gave up 0 bases and J gave up 2 bases; unmatched junction bases: 12. The CDR3 totals 19 residues. The germline gives CDR1 SGDLS, CDR2 YYNGEE. The CDR3 spells CASSVGEWLAGKTYNEQFF. CDR3 sequence (DNA): TGTGCCAGCAGCGTAGGTGAGTGGCTAGCGGGGAAAACCTACAATGAGCAGTTCTTC.

This rearrangement joins TRBV29-1 to TRBJ2-1; tentative D call: TRBD1 (5 bases). The CDR3 has 14 residues. Germline V gene sequence: CDR1 SQVTM, CDR2 ANQGSEA. The V end lost 4 bases, the J end lost 2 bases, and 12 bases lay between the germline ends. The CDR3 DNA follows: TGCAGCGTTGGGCCCAGGGAACCCTACAATGAGCAGTTCTTC. Protein sequence: CSVGPREPYNEQFF.

The gene calls are TRBV2 and TRBJ2-5; TRBD2 is a possible D gene (6 bases). The CDR3 has 11 amino acids. Trimming removed 6 bases from V and 9 bases from J, with 11 bases in between. Germline-derived CDR1 and CDR2 are SNHLY and FYNNEI. CDR3: CASREGTAQYF. CDR3 nucleotide sequence: TGTGCCAGCAGGGAGGGCACGGCCCAGTACTTC. Supplemented by reference TRBV2 and TRBJ2-5, the full variable domain reads EPEVTQTPSHQVTQMGQEVILRCVPISNHLYFYWYRQILGQKVEFLVSFYNNEISEKSEIFDDQFSVERPDGSNFTLKIRSTKLEDSAMYFCASREGTAQYFGPGTRLLVL.

This chain joins TRBV7-2 and TRBJ2-3; 11 positions match TRBD2. Germline V gene data show CDR1 as SGHTA and CDR2 as FQGNSA. Losses at the gene ends were 0 bases for V and 7 bases for J; bases not matched to a gene: 3. The CDR3 totals 15 residues. In nucleotides, the CDR3 is TGTGCCAGCAGCTTAGCACTAGCGGGGGCCCATACGCAGTATTTT. Amino acid sequence: CASSLALAGAHTQYF. Based on the CDR3 plus reference TRBV7-2 and TRBJ2-3, the full variable domain is GAGVSQSPSNKVTEKGKDVELRCDPISGHTALYWYRQSLGQGLEFLIYFQGNSAPDKSGLPSDRFSAERTGGSVSTLTIQRTQQEDSAVYLCASSLALAGAHTQYFGPGTRLTVL.

The chain recombines TRBV28 with TRBJ1-1; D gene uncertain. CDR3 size: 14 residues. V was pared by 5 bases and J by 11 bases, with 21 bases between. Looked up from germline, CDR1 is MDHEN and CDR2 is SYDVKM. CDR3 loop: CASSIQTPVLGAFF. Here the CDR3 DNA reads TGTGCCAGCAGTATACAGACGCCGGTTCTGGGCGCTTTCTTT.

The J gene is TRBJ1-3, the V gene TRBV30; TRBD1 matches 10 bases. V lost 3 bases, J lost 0 bases, and 14 bases stayed unmatched. CDR3 length equals 19 residues. Germline V CDR1 and CDR2: GTSNPN, SVGIG (reference sequence). The CDR3 sequence: CAWRLATGGYLNSGNTIYF. DNA of the CDR3: TGTGCCTGGAGGTTAGCGACAGGGGGCTATCTGAACTCTGGAAACACCATATATTTT.

The rearrangement uses TRBV19 and TRBJ2-3; D perhaps matches TRBD2 (6 bases). Germline loops: CDR1 LNHDA, CDR2 SQIVND (reference sequence). The V and J ends lost 1 base and 1 base respectively, with 9 bases between them. CDR3 length equals 15 residues. In nucleotides, the CDR3 is TGTGCCAGTAGTATAGGGGAGGTAGGCACAGATACGCAGTATTTT. Its protein is CASSIGEVGTDTQYF.

The gene calls are TRBV5-6 and TRBJ2-5, with 7 bases aligning to TRBD2. Germline V lookup: CDR1 SGHDT, CDR2 YYEEEE. V was pared by 4 bases and J by 3 bases, with 15 bases of the junction left unmatched. CDR3 length: 17 amino acids. CDR3: CASSGAGLGGREETQYF. CDR3 DNA sequence: TGTGCCAGCAGCGGGGCCGGGTTAGGAGGGAGGGAAGAGACCCAGTACTTC.

This clone occurred once. The rearrangement links TRBV7-9 to TRBJ2-7; possibly TRBD2 for D (5 bases). Germline lookup yields CDR1 SEHNR and CDR2 FQNEAQ (reference sequence). The V and J ends lost 5 bases and 3 bases respectively, with 8 bases between them. The CDR3 consists of 12 residues. The CDR3: CASSDRDYEQYF. As DNA, the CDR3 is TGTGCCAGCAGCGACCGGGACTACGAGCAGTACTTC.

The chain links TRBV6-1 to TRBJ1-2; D perhaps matches TRBD1 (6 bases). Germline loops: CDR1 MNHNS, CDR2 SASEGT. V was shortened by 7 bases and J by 2 bases, with 17 bases between the two germline ends. The CDR3 is 15 residues long. CDR3 nucleotide sequence: TGTGCCAGCACCCAAGGGCACAGGGACAACTATGGCTACACCTTC. Its protein is CASTQGHRDNYGYTF.

The chain combines TRBV27 with TRBJ1-1; 8 nucleotides line up with TRBD1. This CDR3 has 15 residues. In germline, CDR1 is MNHEY, CDR2 SMNVEV (reference sequence). V lost 0 bases, J lost 8 bases, and 8 bases stayed unmatched. The CDR3 region is CASSLSRTGSTEAFF. CDR3 bases: TGTGCCAGCAGTTTATCCAGGACAGGGAGTACGGAAGCTTTCTTT.

CDR3 bases: TGTGCCAGCAGCCGGGACAGGTTAGAGCAGTACTTC. Its protein is CASSRDRLEQYF. The chain combines TRBV5-4 with TRBJ2-7; 8 positions match TRBD1. CDR1 is SGHNT and CDR2 is YYREEE in the germline V gene (reference sequence). The CDR3 is 12 amino acids. V gave up 4 bases and J gave up 7 bases; unmatched junction bases: 4.

The rearrangement uses TRBV28 and TRBJ1-1; perhaps TRBD1 as D (5 bases). Trimming stripped 6 bases from V and 0 bases from J, with 11 bases between. The germline CDR1 and CDR2 sequences are MDHEN and SYDVKM. The CDR3 spans 14 residues. The CDR3 region has the DNA TGTGCCAGCAGCGTTGGGGGGGTGAACACTGAAGCTTTCTTT. It encodes CASSVGGVNTEAFF.

This chain connects TRBV19 to TRBJ1-2; D unclear. The CDR3 is made up of 13 amino acids. Trimming stripped 3 bases from V and 0 bases from J, with 5 bases between. Looked up from germline, CDR1 is LNHDA and CDR2 is SQIVND (reference sequence). This CDR3 reads CASSILANYGYTF. The CDR3 region has the DNA TGTGCCAGTAGTATCCTAGCTAACTATGGCTACACCTTC.

This clone was seen just once. The rearrangement joins TRBV30 to TRBJ2-5, with a weak D call TRBD1 (5 bases). Trimming took off 4 bases at V and 5 bases at J, with 14 bases between the two ends. Germline V gene sequence: CDR1 GTSNPN, CDR2 SVGIG (reference sequence). The CDR3 covers 13 residues. The CDR3 DNA reads TGTGCCTGGAAAAGACAGCCCGCCGAGACCCAGTACTTC. Encoded protein: CAWKRQPAETQYF.

This clone was detected a few times. This chain joins TRBV27 and TRBJ1-1; 7 bases match TRBD1. The CDR3 sequence is 13 residues long. Germline V gives CDR1 MNHEY, CDR2 SMNVEV (reference sequence). J gave up 2 bases and V 6 bases, and 3 bases lay outside the gene matches. DNA of the CDR3: TGTGCCAGCAGGTGGACAGGCAACACTGAAGCTTTCTTT. Amino acids: CASRWTGNTEAFF.